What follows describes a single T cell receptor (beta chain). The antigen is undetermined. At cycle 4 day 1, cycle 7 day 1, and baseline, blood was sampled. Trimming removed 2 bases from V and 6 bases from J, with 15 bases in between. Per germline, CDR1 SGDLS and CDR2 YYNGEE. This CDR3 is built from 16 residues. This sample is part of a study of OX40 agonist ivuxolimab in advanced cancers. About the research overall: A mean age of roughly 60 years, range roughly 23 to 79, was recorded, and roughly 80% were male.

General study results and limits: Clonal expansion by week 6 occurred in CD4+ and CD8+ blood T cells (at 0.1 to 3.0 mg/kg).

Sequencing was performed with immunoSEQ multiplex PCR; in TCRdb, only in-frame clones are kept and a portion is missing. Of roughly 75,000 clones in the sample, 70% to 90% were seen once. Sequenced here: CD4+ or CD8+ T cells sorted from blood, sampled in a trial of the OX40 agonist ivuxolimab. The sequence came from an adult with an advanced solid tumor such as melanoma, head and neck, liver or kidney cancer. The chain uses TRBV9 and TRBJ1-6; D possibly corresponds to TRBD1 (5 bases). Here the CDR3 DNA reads TGTGCCAGCAGCGTCAGCAGGGAGTTTGCTAATTCACCCCTCCACTTT. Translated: CASSVSREFANSPLHF.